This T cell receptor beta chain was sequenced during a study of T cells in Graves' hyperthyroidism and ophthalmopathy. Exclusion of patients followed from uncontrolled infection, other autoimmune disease, pregnancy or lactation. Germline V lookup: CDR1 SSHAT, CDR2 FNYEAQ (reference sequence). This CDR3 has 16 amino acids. With V trimmed by 3 bases and J by 1 base, 4 bases remained unmatched. This clonotype was seen only once. RNA transcripts served as the template for amplifying TCR beta CDR3 regions. First-round RT-PCR with HTBI primers amplified the TCR CDR3 region. TCRdb fed the multiplex PCR reads into MiXCR, producing one record per CDR3 protein. The data hold 450,000 to 700,000 distinct CDR3 sequences, with about 45% observed a single time.

The chain combines TRBV7-7 with TRBJ2-2; 8 bases map to TRBD2. The sample taken for sequencing was peripheral blood or thyroid tissue (not recorded which). The sequence was collected from a woman in her late teens or twenties with Graves' hyperthyroidism. Here the CDR3 DNA reads TGTGCCAGCAGCTTGGGACTAGTCGGGAACACCGGGGAGCTGTTTTTT. Translation gives CASSLGLVGNTGELFF. The full variable domain, in which reference TRBV7-7 and TRBJ2-2 provide the parts outside the CDR3, is GAGVSQSPRYKVTKRGQDVTLRCDPISSHATLYWYQQALGQGPEFLTYFNYEAQPDKSGLPSDRFSAERPEGSISTLTIQRTEQRDSAMYRCASSLGLVGNTGELFFGEGSRLTVL.